This TCR beta chain was recorded in a study of Ad26.COV2.S vaccination and SARS-CoV-2 variants listed by TCRdb under 2021. Turning to the overall study: Vaccine-arm donors came from COV1001, a multicentre, randomized, double-blind, placebo-controlled phase I-IIa trial of Ad26.COV2.S in healthy adults. Blinding of investigators to trial group allocation was maintained during experiments and outcome assessment. Trial participants were randomized into five groups of five: low-dose or high-dose Ad26.COV2.S given once or twice, or placebo on both occasions. The TCR-sequenced set comprised approximately 30 samples: some 20 Ad26.COV2.S vaccine recipients, 5 placebo recipients and 8 SARS-CoV-2 convalescent individuals. Ad26.COV2.S was given intramuscularly at 5x10^10 or 1x10^11 viral particles, as a single shot or as two shots 56 days apart. TCRbeta repertoire sequencing served as the tool for gauging how specific and how broad the SARS-CoV-2-reactive T cell receptors were following Ad26.COV2.S vaccination. Here is what the overall study found, with its caveats: The study lacked the statistical power to compare responses across vaccine doses or regimens. Ad26.COV2.S recipients had higher spike-specific TCR breadth than placebo recipients (P = 0.0014). According to the authors, total T cell responses may have been underestimated by the TCR breadth and depth analyses. After vaccination, substantial breadth of spike-specific CD8+ and CD4+ T cell responses was reported. Comparable non-spike TCR breadth was observed between vaccine and placebo recipients, consistent with only spike being contained in the vaccine.

Worth noting for this clone: Its antigen is unknown. No clone much larger than this one lies a single base away; base qualities are absent. Other nucleotide sequences in the sample specify the same CDR3.

The immunoSEQ Assay was used to sequence TCRbeta CDR3 regions. After extraction, genomic DNA underwent amplification by bias-controlled multiplex PCR, followed by high-throughput sequencing. The source study handled its data this way. To quantify the absolute abundance of every unique TCRbeta CDR3 region, sequences were collapsed and filtered. T cell fraction was estimated by normalization of TCRbeta template counts to usable DNA, with usable DNA being measured through amplification of reference genes present in all nucleated cells. Repertoire TCRs were annotated as SARS-CoV-2-specific when V gene, CDR3 amino acid sequence and J gene were exactly matched to a known reactive TCR set. MIRA supplied the reference SARS-CoV-2 TCR set, which was filtered for enrichment in COVID-19-positive ImmuneCODE repertoires so that public or cross-reactive TCRs were removed. Drawing on the MIRA antigens, annotated TCRs were analysed further at the level of specific ORF or position within ORF. Breadth was defined as annotated unique rearrangements over total unique productive rearrangements; depth was the summed frequency of those rearrangements. TCR breadth was compared between groups using two-sided Wilcoxon rank-sum tests. Not all clones reach the TCRdb copy of this immuneACCESS table, which keeps in-frame sequences only. Checked studies attribute under half of the gap to unresolved V genes and leave the rest unexplained. Clonal size and the V and J genes are those of that table, whereas D and trimming came from the DNA. The sample table shows about 410,000 clones, and 89% are seen once. The ten largest clones take up about 1.9% of the sample.

Interpreted using the paper, the treatment or condition label stands for: over 15 received Ad26.COV2.S at low or high dose, single or two shots; several received placebo; per-sample allocation not given. Repertoires of vaccine and placebo recipients were sequenced from samples collected on day 63 after the first injection. In Cohort 1b, about 27 adults aged 18-55 years were enrolled at a single site in Boston, USA, between 29 July and 7 August 2020. Ad26.COV2.S consisted of a replication-incompetent adenovirus type 26 vector by which a prefusion-stabilized SARS-CoV-2 spike protein from the original Wuhan strain was expressed. Trimmed from V: 2 bases; trimmed from J: 4 bases; junction bases lacking a gene match: 1. The CDR3, cysteine through phenylalanine, is 14 amino acids long. This entry keeps only the CDR3 DNA: 42 bases, framed from base 1. CDR1 and CDR2 were assigned from the germline V gene as KGHSH and LQKENI.

The receptor was isolated from a person between 18 and 60 years old who received the Ad26.COV2.S COVID-19 vaccine or a placebo. The chain joins TRBV18 to TRBJ1-5, and 8 bases in between align with TRBD1. Sequenced here: peripheral blood, sampled in a trial of Ad26.COV2.S vaccine versus placebo. The DNA sequence follows: TGTGCCAGCTCACCAGGGACAGGAAATCAGCCCCAGCATTTT. Its amino acids are CASSPGTGNQPQHF.